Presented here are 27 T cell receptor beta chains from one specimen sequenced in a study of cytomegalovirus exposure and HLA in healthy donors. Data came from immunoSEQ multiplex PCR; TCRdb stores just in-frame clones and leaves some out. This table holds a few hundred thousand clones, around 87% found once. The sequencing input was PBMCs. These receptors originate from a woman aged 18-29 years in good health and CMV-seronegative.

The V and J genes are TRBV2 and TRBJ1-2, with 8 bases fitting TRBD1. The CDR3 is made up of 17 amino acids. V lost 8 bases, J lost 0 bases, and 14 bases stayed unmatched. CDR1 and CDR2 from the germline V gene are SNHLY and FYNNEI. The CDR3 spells CASGGQGHYTTNYGYTF. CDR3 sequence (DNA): TGTGCCAGCGGCGGACAGGGCCACTATACGACTAACTATGGCTACACCTTC.

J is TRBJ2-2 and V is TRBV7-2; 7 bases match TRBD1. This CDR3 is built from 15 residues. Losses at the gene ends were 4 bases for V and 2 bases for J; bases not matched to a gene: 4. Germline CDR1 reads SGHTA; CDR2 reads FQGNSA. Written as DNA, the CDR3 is TGTGCCAGCAGCTCCACAGGGGCTAACACCGGGGAGCTGTTTTTT. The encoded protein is CASSSTGANTGELFF.

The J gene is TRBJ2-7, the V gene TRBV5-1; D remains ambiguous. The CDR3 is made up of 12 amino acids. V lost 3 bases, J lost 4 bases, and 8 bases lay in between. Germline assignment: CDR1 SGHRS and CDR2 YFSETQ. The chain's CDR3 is CASSSTDYEQYF. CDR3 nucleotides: TGCGCCAGCAGCTCTACTGATTACGAGCAGTACTTC.

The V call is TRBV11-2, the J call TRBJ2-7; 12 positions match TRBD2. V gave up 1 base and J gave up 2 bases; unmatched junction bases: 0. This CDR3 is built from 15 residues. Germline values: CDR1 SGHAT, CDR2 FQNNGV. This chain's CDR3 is CASSLASGGAYEQYF. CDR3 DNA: TGTGCCAGCAGCTTAGCTAGCGGGGGGGCCTACGAGCAGTACTTC.

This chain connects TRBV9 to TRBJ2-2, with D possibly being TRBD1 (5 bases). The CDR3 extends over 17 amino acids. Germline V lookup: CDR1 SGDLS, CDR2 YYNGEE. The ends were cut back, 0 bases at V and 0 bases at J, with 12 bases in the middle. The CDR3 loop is CASSVVQGRPNTGELFF. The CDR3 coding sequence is TGTGCCAGCAGCGTAGTCCAGGGTAGGCCGAACACCGGGGAGCTGTTTTTT.

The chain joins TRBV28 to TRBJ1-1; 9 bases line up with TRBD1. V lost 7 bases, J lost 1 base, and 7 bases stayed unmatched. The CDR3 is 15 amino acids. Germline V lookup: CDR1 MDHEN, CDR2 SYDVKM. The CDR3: CASKQGAWGNTEAFF. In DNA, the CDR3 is TGTGCCAGCAAACAGGGGGCCTGGGGGAACACTGAAGCTTTCTTT.

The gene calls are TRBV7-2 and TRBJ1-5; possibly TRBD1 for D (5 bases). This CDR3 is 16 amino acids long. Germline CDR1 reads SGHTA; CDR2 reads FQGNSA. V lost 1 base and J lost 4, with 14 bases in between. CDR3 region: CASSLGPIGGNQPQHF. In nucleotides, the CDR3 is TGTGCCAGCAGCTTAGGTCCCATTGGGGGGAATCAGCCCCAGCATTTT. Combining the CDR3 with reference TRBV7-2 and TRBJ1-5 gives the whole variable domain GAGVSQSPSNKVTEKGKDVELRCDPISGHTALYWYRQSLGQGLEFLIYFQGNSAPDKSGLPSDRFSAERTGGSVSTLTIQRTQQEDSAVYLCASSLGPIGGNQPQHFGDGTRLSIL.

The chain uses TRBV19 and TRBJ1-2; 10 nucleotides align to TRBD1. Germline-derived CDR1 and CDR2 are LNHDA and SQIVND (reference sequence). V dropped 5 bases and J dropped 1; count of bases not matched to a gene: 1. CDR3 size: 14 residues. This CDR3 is CASSWDRGNYGYTF. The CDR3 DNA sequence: TGTGCCAGTAGTTGGGACAGGGGTAACTATGGCTACACCTTC.

The CDR3 protein is CASSLGQGRQETQYF. The CDR3 region has the DNA TGTGCCAGCAGCTTGGGACAGGGGCGTCAAGAGACCCAGTACTTC. The chain uses TRBV11-2 and TRBJ2-5, with 10 nucleotides matching TRBD1. The CDR3 is made up of 15 amino acids. Trimming at V came to 3 bases and at J to 2 bases, leaving 3 bases not matched to a gene. CDR1 is SGHAT, CDR2 FQNNGV, per germline.

CDR3: CASSTPEGQASYNEQFF. In nucleotides, the CDR3 is TGTGCCAGCAGTACCCCCGAGGGACAGGCGTCCTACAATGAGCAGTTCTTC. The V call is TRBV28, the J call TRBJ2-1; 8 bases are a match to TRBD1. CDR1 and CDR2 from the germline V gene are MDHEN and SYDVKM. The ends lost 5 bases at V and 1 base at J; junction bases unmatched: 10. The CDR3 loop spans 17 amino acids.

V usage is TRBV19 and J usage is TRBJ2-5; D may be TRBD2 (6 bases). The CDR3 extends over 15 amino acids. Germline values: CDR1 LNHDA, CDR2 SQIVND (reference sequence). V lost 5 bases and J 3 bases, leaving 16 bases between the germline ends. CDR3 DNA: TGTGCCAGTAGTTATCGTGGCGGGGAAAAAGAGACCCAGTACTTC. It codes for CASSYRGGEKETQYF.

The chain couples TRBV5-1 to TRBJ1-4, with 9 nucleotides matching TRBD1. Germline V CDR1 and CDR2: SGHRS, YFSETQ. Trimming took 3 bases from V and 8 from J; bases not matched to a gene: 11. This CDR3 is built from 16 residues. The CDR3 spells CASSSTSGTGLEKLFF. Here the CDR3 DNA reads TGCGCCAGCAGCTCGACCTCCGGGACAGGGCTCGAAAAACTGTTTTTT.

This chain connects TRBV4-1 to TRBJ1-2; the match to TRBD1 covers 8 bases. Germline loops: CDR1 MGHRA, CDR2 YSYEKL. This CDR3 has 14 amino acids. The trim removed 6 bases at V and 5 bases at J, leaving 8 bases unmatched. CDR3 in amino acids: CASSITGQDYGYTF. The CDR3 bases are TGCGCCAGCAGTATAACGGGACAGGATTATGGCTACACCTTC.

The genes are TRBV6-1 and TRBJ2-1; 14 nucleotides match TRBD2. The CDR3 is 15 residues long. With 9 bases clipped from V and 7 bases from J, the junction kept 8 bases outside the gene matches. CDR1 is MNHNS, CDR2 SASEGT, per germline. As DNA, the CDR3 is TGTGCCAGTCCGGGGACTAGCGGGGGCCTTAATGAGCAGTTCTTC. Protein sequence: CASPGTSGGLNEQFF.

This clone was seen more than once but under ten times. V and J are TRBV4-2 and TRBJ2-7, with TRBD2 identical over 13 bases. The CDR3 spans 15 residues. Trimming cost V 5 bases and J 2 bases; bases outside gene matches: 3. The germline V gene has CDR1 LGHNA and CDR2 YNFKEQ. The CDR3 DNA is TGTGCCAGCAGCAAGGGACTAGCGGGGCCCTACGAGCAGTACTTC. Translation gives CASSKGLAGPYEQYF.

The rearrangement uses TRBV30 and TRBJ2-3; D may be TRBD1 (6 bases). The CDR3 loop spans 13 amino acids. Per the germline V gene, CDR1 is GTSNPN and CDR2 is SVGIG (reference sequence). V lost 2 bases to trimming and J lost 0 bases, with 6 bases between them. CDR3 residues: CAWSTGSTDTQYF. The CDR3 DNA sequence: TGTGCCTGGAGTACAGGGAGCACAGATACGCAGTATTTT.

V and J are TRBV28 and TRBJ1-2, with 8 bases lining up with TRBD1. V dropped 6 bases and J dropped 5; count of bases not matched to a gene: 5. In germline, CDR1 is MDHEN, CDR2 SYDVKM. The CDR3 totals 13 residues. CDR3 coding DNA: TGTGCCAGCAGCCAAGGACAGGGATATGGCTACACCTTC. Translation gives CASSQGQGYGYTF.

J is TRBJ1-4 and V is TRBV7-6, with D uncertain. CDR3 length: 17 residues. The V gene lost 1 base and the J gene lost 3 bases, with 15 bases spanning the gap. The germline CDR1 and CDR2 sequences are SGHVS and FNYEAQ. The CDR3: CASSLESGHLPNEKLFF. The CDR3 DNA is TGTGCCAGCAGCTTAGAGAGCGGGCATTTGCCTAATGAAAAACTGTTTTTT.

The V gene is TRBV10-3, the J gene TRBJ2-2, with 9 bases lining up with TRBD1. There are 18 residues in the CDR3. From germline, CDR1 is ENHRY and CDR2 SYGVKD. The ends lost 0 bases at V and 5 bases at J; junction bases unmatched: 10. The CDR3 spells CAISESETGGLDTGELFF. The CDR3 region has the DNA TGTGCCATCAGTGAGTCGGAGACAGGGGGGTTGGATACCGGGGAGCTGTTTTTT.

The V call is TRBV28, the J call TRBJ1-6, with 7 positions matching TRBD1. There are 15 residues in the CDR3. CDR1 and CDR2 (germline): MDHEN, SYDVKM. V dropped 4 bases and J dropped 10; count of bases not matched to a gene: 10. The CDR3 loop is CASSSGARGYSPLHF. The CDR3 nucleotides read TGTGCCAGCAGTTCCGGAGCCAGGGGGTACTCACCCCTCCACTTT.

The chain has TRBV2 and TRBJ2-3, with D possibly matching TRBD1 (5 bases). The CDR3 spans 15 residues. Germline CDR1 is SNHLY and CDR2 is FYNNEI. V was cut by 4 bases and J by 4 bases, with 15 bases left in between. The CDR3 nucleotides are TGTGCCAGCAGTGGGAGAGGCCTAGGGGCAGATACGCAGTATTTT. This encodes CASSGRGLGADTQYF. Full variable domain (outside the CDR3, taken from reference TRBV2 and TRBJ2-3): EPEVTQTPSHQVTQMGQEVILRCVPISNHLYFYWYRQILGQKVEFLVSFYNNEISEKSEIFDDQFSVERPDGSNFTLKIRSTKLEDSAMYFCASSGRGLGADTQYFGPGTRLTVL.

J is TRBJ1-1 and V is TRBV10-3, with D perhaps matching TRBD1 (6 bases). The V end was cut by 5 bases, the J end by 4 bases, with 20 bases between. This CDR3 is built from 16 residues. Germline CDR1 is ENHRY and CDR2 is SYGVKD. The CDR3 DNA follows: TGTGCCATCAGTCCCACAGGGACGGATATTGGCACTGAAGCTTTCTTT. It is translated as CAISPTGTDIGTEAFF.

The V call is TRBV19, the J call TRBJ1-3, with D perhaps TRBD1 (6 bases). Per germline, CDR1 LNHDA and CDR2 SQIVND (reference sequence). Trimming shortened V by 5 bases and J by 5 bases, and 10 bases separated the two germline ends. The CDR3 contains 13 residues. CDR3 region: CASSSRDRNTIYF. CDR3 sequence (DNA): TGTGCCAGTAGTTCCCGGGACAGAAACACCATATATTTT.

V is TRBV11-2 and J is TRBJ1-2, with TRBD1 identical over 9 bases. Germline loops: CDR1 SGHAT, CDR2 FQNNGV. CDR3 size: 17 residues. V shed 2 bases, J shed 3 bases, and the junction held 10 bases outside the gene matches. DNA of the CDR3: TGTGCCAGCAGCTTAAGGAGCAGGACAGGGGACGACTATGGCTACACCTTC. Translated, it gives CASSLRSRTGDDYGYTF.

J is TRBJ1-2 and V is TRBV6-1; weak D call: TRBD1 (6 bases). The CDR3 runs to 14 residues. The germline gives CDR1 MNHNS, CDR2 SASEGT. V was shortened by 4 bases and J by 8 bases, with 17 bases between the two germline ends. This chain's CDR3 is CASSGRNREIGYTF. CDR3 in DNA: TGTGCCAGCAGTGGTCGAAACAGGGAAATCGGCTACACCTTC.

The CDR3: CASIGAGDSYNEQFF. The CDR3 DNA reads as TGTGCCAGCATCGGAGCGGGGGACTCCTACAATGAGCAGTTCTTC. The chain joins TRBV5-6 to TRBJ2-1; 8 nucleotides align to TRBD2. The CDR3 spans 15 residues. With V trimmed by 6 bases and J by 0 bases, 5 bases remained unmatched. In germline, CDR1 is SGHDT, CDR2 YYEEEE.

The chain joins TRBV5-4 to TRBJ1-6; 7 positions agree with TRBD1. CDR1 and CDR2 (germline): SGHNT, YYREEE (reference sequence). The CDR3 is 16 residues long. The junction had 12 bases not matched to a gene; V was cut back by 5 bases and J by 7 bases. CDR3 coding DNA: TGTGCCAGCAGGGACCCGGGACAGTTGGGAAATTCACCCCTCCACTTT. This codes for CASRDPGQLGNSPLHF.